This TCR beta chain was profiled in a study of graft-versus-host responses after intestinal transplantation. Study information: Multivisceral, liver-intestinal, or isolated intestinal grafts went to recipients. Anti-thymocyte globulin induction, then tacrolimus and steroids for 3 to 4 years, went to all recipients.

The table came from immunoSEQ multiplex PCR; TCRdb's copy has only in-frame clones and leaves some out. The sample gives some 15,000 clones, about 70% of which show up once; 20% to 25% is in the top ten. Intraepithelial lymphocytes and lamina propria lymphocytes were released through processing of graft tissue. Deletions cut 3 bases from V and 6 bases from J, with 3 bases between. The CDR3 spans 10 residues. Germline assignment: CDR1 SGDLS and CDR2 YYNGEE. A word on this clone: The antigen is unknown.

Study outcomes and limitations: Analysis identified GvH clones in recipient marrow, with some appearing first in ileum or blood. GvH clone levels peaked in circulation, and this peak was associated with early post-transplant HvG declines.

Material: ileum tissue, obtained 700 to 800 days after intestinal transplantation. The chain joins TRBV9 to TRBJ1-2; D gene ambiguous. The TCR comes from a human patient who received an intestinal transplant, so some T cells may come from the graft donor. The CDR3 loop reads CASSGNGYTF. Here the CDR3 DNA reads TGTGCCAGCAGCGGGAATGGCTACACCTTC.